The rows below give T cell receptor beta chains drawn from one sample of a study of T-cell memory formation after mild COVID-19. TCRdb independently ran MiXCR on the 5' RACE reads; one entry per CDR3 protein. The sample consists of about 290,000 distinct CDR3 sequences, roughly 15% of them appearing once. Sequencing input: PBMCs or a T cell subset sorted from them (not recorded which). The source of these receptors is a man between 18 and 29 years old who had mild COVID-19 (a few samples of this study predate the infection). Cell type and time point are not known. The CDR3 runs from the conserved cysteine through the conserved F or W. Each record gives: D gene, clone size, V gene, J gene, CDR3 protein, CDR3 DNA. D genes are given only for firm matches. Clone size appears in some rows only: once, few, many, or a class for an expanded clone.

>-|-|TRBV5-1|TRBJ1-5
CASSPGADTNQPQHF
TGCGCCAGCAGCCCGGGGGCAGACACAAATCAGCCCCAGCATTTT
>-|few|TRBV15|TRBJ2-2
CATRWGNTGELFF
TGTGCCACCCGTTGGGGGAACACCGGGGAGCTGTTTTTT
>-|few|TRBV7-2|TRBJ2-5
CASSLRDYQETQYF
TGTGCCAGCAGCTTGAGGGATTACCAAGAGACCCAGTACTTC
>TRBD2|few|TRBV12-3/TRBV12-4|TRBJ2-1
CASTPTSGNEQFF
TGTGCCAGCACCCCGACTAGCGGGAATGAGCAGTTCTTC
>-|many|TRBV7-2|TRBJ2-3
CASSFSGSRTDTQYF
TGTGCCAGCAGTTTTAGCGGTTCTCGCACAGATACGCAGTATTTT
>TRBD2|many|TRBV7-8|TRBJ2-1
CASSPSGGTTSYNEQFF
TGTGCCAGCAGCCCTAGCGGGGGCACTACCTCCTACAATGAGCAGTTCTTC
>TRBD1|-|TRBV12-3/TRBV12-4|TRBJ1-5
CASSLGTGGLQPQHF
TGTGCCAGCAGTTTGGGAACAGGGGGTCTTCAGCCCCAGCATTTT
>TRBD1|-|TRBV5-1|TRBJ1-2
CASSGAPGQTMSGYTF
TGCGCCAGCAGCGGGGCCCCGGGACAGACTATGTCGGGCTACACCTTC
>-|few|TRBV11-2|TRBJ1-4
CASSRSPLGHSNEKLFF
TGTGCCAGCAGCCGGTCGCCCCTGGGTCATAGTAATGAAAAACTGTTTTTT
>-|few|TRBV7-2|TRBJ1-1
CASSLQGGGTEAFF
TGTGCCAGCAGCTTACAGGGTGGGGGGACTGAAGCTTTCTTT
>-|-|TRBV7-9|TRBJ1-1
CASSLALVATEAFF
TGTGCCAGCAGCTTAGCGCTAGTGGCCACTGAAGCTTTCTTT
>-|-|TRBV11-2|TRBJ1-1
CASSLSTDGAFF
TGTGCCAGCAGCCTAAGCACGGACGGAGCTTTCTTT
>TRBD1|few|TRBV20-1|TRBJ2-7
CSATSGTGNYEQYF
TGCAGTGCTACTTCTGGGACAGGGAACTACGAGCAGTACTTC
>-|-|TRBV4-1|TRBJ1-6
CASSHPGSPLHF
TGCGCCAGCAGCCACCCCGGAAGTCCCCTCCACTTT
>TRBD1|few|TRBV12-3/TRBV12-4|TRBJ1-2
CASIAGQGSNYGYTF
TGTGCCAGCATAGCGGGACAGGGGTCTAACTATGGCTACACCTTC
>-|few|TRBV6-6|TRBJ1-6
CAAGVGYNSPLHF
TGTGCCGCTGGGGTCGGTTATAATTCACCCCTCCACTTT
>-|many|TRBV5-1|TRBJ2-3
CASSLYGVSTDTQYF
TGCGCCAGCAGCTTGTACGGGGTTAGCACAGATACGCAGTATTTT